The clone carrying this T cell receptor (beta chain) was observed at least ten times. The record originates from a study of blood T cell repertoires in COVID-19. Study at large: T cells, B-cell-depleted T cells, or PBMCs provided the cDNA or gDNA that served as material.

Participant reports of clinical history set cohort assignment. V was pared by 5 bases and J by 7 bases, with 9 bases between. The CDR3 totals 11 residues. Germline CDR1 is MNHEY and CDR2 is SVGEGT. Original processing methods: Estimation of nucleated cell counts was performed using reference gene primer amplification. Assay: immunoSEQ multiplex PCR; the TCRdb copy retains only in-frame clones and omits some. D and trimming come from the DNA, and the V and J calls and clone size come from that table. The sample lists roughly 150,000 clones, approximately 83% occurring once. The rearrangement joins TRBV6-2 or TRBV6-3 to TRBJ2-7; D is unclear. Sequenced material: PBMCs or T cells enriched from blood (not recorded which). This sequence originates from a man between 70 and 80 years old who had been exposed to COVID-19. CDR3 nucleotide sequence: TGTGCCAGCAGTATCTCGGTTGAGCAGTACTTC. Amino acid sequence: CASSISVEQYF.